This T cell receptor (beta chain) is drawn from a study of STAT5B mutations in CD4+ large granular lymphocyte leukemia. With respect to this clone: The antigen is not known.

The assay was run at survey level. Sequencing used immunoSEQ multiplex PCR; TCRdb keeps in-frame clones, though not all of them. The sample has about 19,000 clones; 65% to 85% are singletons. Germline V lookup: CDR1 KGHSH, CDR2 LQKENI. V was trimmed by 2 bases and J by 5 bases, leaving 18 bases between them. The CDR3 sequence is 16 residues long. Study findings and constraints: Data were not HLA-matched across samples.

This TCR came from a human donor in good health. This chain links TRBV18 with TRBJ2-5, with a weak D call TRBD2 (6 bases). Sequencing was carried out using CD4+ T cells from blood buffy coats. The CDR3 is CASSPGGTAGLETQYF. The CDR3 coding sequence is TGTGCCAGCTCACCAGGGGGAACCGCGGGACTGGAGACCCAGTACTTC. The whole variable domain, filled in from reference TRBV18 and TRBJ2-5, reads NAGVMQNPRHLVRRRGQEARLRCSPMKGHSHVYWYRQLPEEGLKFMVYLQKENIIDESGMPKERFSAEFPKEGPSILRIQQVVRGDSAAYFCASSPGGTAGLETQYFGPGTRLLVL.